The 18 T cell receptor beta chains given below trace back to one sample, sequenced in a study of T cells in localized non-small cell lung cancer. The protocol was immunoSEQ multiplex PCR, while the TCRdb copy is restricted to in-frame clones and leaves out a portion. The profile shows roughly 50,000 clones, approximately 83% of them singletons. The specimen was peripheral blood, collected before any cancer treatment. These receptors originate from a female donor aged 60 or older with stage II squamous cell lung carcinoma.

The chain carries TRBV5-1 and TRBJ1-2, with D perhaps matching TRBD1 (5 bases). The CDR3 has 16 amino acids. V shed 4 bases and J shed 4 bases, with 20 bases lying between them. The germline V gene encodes CDR1 SGHRS and CDR2 YFSETQ. The CDR3 region has the DNA TGCGCCAGCAGCCCGGACCTTCAAACAGGTTTCTATGGCTACACCTTC. This encodes CASSPDLQTGFYGYTF.

V and J are TRBV5-1 and TRBJ2-5, with TRBD1 matching over 9 bases. The CDR3 runs to 16 residues. With V trimmed by 0 bases and J by 6 bases, 9 bases remained unmatched. Germline assignment: CDR1 SGHRS and CDR2 YFSETQ. Here the CDR3 DNA reads TGCGCCAGCAGCTTGGACCCGGGACAGGGCTTACAGACCCAGTACTTC. Translated: CASSLDPGQGLQTQYF.

In its sample, this clone was seen a few times. This CDR3 is CAWKPQGDSYEQYF. Written as DNA, the CDR3 is TGTGCCTGGAAGCCACAGGGCGACTCCTACGAGCAGTACTTC. The J gene is TRBJ2-7, the V gene TRBV30; D is possibly TRBD1 (6 bases). Germline CDR1 reads GTSNPN; CDR2 reads SVGIG (reference sequence). Trimming took off 4 bases at V and 0 bases at J, with 13 bases between the two ends. This CDR3 spans 14 amino acids.

This chain links TRBV5-1 with TRBJ2-3, with TRBD1 identical over 8 bases. Germline trimming cut 4 bases from V and 0 bases from J; bases unmatched to any gene: 16. Germline V CDR1 and CDR2: SGHRS, YFSETQ. This CDR3 is built from 19 residues. The CDR3 protein is CASSPTPTTGAVSTDTQYF. The CDR3 DNA reads TGCGCCAGCAGCCCTACTCCTACGACAGGGGCGGTAAGCACAGATACGCAGTATTTT.

The chain uses TRBV18 and TRBJ2-5; D remains unclear. Per the germline V gene, CDR1 is KGHSH and CDR2 is LQKENI. CDR3 size: 12 residues. V was pared by 2 bases and J by 4 bases, with 5 bases between. The CDR3 loop is CASSPERETQYF. In nucleotides, the CDR3 is TGTGCCAGCTCACCAGAGAGAGAGACCCAGTACTTC.

This clone was detected a few times. The chain couples TRBV11-2 to TRBJ2-7, with TRBD2 identical over 10 bases. After removal of 5 bases from V and 1 base from J, the junction contained 5 bases not matched to a gene. The germline CDR1 and CDR2 sequences are SGHAT and FQNNGV. CDR3 length: 15 amino acids. The CDR3 DNA follows: TGTGCCAGCAGCAACGTAGCGGGGGGTTCCTACGAGCAGTACTTC. Amino acid sequence: CASSNVAGGSYEQYF.

The DNA of the CDR3 is TGCGCCAGCAGCTTGGGGACAGGGGGTTATAGCAATCAGCCCCAGCATTTT. Its protein is CASSLGTGGYSNQPQHF. The V call is TRBV5-1, the J call TRBJ1-5; 10 bases align to TRBD1. V gave up 0 bases and J gave up 0 bases; unmatched junction bases: 3. The CDR3 totals 17 residues. CDR1 and CDR2 (germline): SGHRS, YFSETQ.

This chain links TRBV5-1 with TRBJ1-3, with D possibly TRBD1 on 5 matching bases. This CDR3 contains 16 residues. Per the germline V gene, CDR1 is SGHRS and CDR2 is YFSETQ. V lost 0 bases and J 0 bases, leaving 10 bases between the germline ends. This CDR3 reads CASSLAGAPSGNTIYF. DNA for the CDR3: TGCGCCAGCAGCTTGGCCGGGGCGCCCTCTGGAAACACCATATATTTT.

The chain carries TRBV25-1 and TRBJ2-2; 8 nucleotides match TRBD1. With 2 bases clipped from V and 7 bases from J, the junction kept 9 bases outside the gene matches. The CDR3 length is 16 residues. Per the germline V gene, CDR1 is MGHDK and CDR2 is SYGVNS. For the CDR3, the DNA is TGTGCCAGCAGTGAAAGGACAGGGCGAGGCGACGGGGAGCTGTTTTTT. Amino acids: CASSERTGRGDGELFF.

This clone was picked up a small number of times. V and J are TRBV10-3 and TRBJ2-1, with TRBD1 identical over 8 bases. This CDR3 comprises 14 residues. V was pared by 3 bases and J by 6 bases, with 4 bases of the junction left unmatched. In germline, CDR1 is ENHRY, CDR2 SYGVKD. CDR3 region: CAISDDRGGNEQFF. The DNA for the CDR3 is TGTGCCATCAGTGATGACAGGGGAGGCAATGAGCAGTTCTTC.

The genes are TRBV5-4 and TRBJ2-2; D unresolved. This CDR3 has 14 residues. V was trimmed by 1 base and J by 0 bases, leaving 4 bases between them. Germline V gene lookup returns CDR1 SGHNT and CDR2 YYREEE (reference sequence). The CDR3 protein is CASSLSANTGELFF. As DNA, the CDR3 is TGTGCCAGCAGCTTGTCCGCGAACACCGGGGAGCTGTTTTTT.

V is TRBV7-6 and J is TRBJ2-3; D is unclear. V lost 2 bases and J 2 bases, leaving 11 bases between the germline ends. The germline gives CDR1 SGHVS, CDR2 FNYEAQ. CDR3 length: 15 residues. The CDR3 coding sequence is TGTGCCAGCAGCTTAACTCCTCTTGACACAGATACGCAGTATTTT. This gives the protein CASSLTPLDTDTQYF.

In this sample, this clone turned up once. The V and J genes are TRBV10-1 and TRBJ2-6, with a tentative D call TRBD1 (6 bases). In germline, CDR1 is WNHNN, CDR2 SYGVQD (reference sequence). There are 15 residues in the CDR3. Between the trimmed V and J ends, which lost 8 bases and 0 bases, there was a span of 11 bases. The DNA for the CDR3 is TGCGCCAGCTCGACAGGCCACTCTGGGGCCAACGTCCTGACTTTC. Translating it yields CASSTGHSGANVLTF.

The chain is built from TRBV7-3 and TRBJ1-3, with a possible D match to TRBD1 (5 bases). Trimming removed 1 base from V and 2 bases from J, with 6 bases in between. CDR1 and CDR2 (germline): SGHTA, FQGTGA. The CDR3 covers 14 residues. The CDR3 loop is CASSLRGTGNTIYF. CDR3 DNA: TGTGCCAGCAGCTTAAGGGGGACTGGAAACACCATATATTTT.

The genes are TRBV6-1 and TRBJ2-2; 7 nucleotides agree with TRBD2. This CDR3 contains 15 residues. J was trimmed by 1 base and V by 8 bases; bases with no gene match: 7. From germline, CDR1 is MNHNS and CDR2 SASEGT. The CDR3 sequence is CASPPGRVNTGELFF. CDR3 DNA: TGTGCCAGCCCCCCGGGGAGGGTGAACACCGGGGAGCTGTTTTTT.

This clone was seen a single time. The rearrangement links TRBV2 to TRBJ2-1, with 7 bases that match TRBD1. Trimming cost V 9 bases and J 0 bases; bases outside gene matches: 2. The CDR3 loop spans 13 amino acids. Germline CDR1 is SNHLY and CDR2 is FYNNEI. CDR3 region: CASGTDSYNEQFF. CDR3 bases: TGTGCCAGTGGGACAGACTCCTACAATGAGCAGTTCTTC.

The chain uses TRBV5-4 and TRBJ2-4; tentatively, D is TRBD2 (9 bases). This CDR3 contains 15 residues. V was shortened by 5 bases and J by 6 bases, with 18 bases between the two germline ends. CDR1 SGHNT and CDR2 YYREEE come from the germline V gene (reference sequence). CDR3 nucleotides: TGTGCCAGCAGTAGCGGGGGACAGGTCCCAAACATTCAGTACTTC. It specifies CASSSGGQVPNIQYF.

The chain joins TRBV2 to TRBJ2-3, with D possibly TRBD2 on 6 matching bases. Germline-derived CDR1 and CDR2 are SNHLY and FYNNEI. Trimming shortened V by 1 base and J by 6 bases, and 11 bases separated the two germline ends. CDR3 length: 14 residues. This chain's CDR3 is CASSEDGRGDTQYF. CDR3 DNA: TGTGCCAGCAGTGAAGATGGCCGGGGGGATACGCAGTATTTT.